This entry lists 2 T cell receptor beta chains sequenced from one sample in a study of T cells expressing NK-cell markers. TCRdb reprocessed the 5' RACE reads, keeping one entry per CDR3 protein, no DNA. Reported are over 150,000 distinct CDR3 sequences; the ten largest clones contain 20% to 25%. The sample comprised blood T cells: a sorted CD56 or NKG2C T cell subset, CD4+ or CD8+ T cells, or bulk PBMC T cells (not recorded which). The receptors originated from a man aged 18-70 years in good health.

The chain recombines TRBV5-6 with TRBJ2-1; checking the TCRdb D call of TRBD2 is not possible without DNA. Germline CDR1 is SGHDT and CDR2 is YYEEEE. The CDR3 covers 15 residues. CDR3 sequence reads: CASSSSLLDHNEQFF.

The chain is built from TRBV6-5 and TRBJ2-3; TCRdb reports TRBD1, a call that lacks DNA to check it against. Germline CDR1 reads MNHEY; CDR2 reads SVGAGI. The CDR3 loop spans 14 amino acids. The CDR3: CASSSITGTNTQYF.